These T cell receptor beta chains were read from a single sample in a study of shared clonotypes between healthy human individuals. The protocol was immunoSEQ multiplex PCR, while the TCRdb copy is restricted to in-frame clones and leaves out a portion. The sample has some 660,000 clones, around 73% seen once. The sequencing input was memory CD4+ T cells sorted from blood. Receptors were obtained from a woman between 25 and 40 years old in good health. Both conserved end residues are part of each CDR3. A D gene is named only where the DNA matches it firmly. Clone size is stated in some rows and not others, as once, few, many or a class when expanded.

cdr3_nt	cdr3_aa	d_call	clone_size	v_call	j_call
TGTGCCAGCAGCCCGGGACTCAGCACAGATACGCAGTATTTT	CASSPGLSTDTQYF	-	-	TRBV5-6	TRBJ2-3
TGCGCCAGCAGTGAGACAGGGGGTACGCAGTATTTT	CASSETGGTQYF	TRBD1	few	TRBV10-1	TRBJ2-3
TGTGCCAGCAGCCACCGGGGGCAGGCAGATACGCAGTATTTT	CASSHRGQADTQYF	-	-	TRBV5-4	TRBJ2-3
TGTGCCAGCAGTTTAACCGGGGGAAACACCATATATTTT	CASSLTGGNTIYF	-	-	TRBV27	TRBJ1-3
TGTGCCAGCAGCTTAGAGCCTTCTGGGCGTGATAAGGCCCAGCATTTT	CASSLEPSGRDKAQHF	-	-	TRBV7-2	TRBJ1-5
TGTGCCTGTACGACTAGCGGGAACTACGAGCAGTACTTC	CACTTSGNYEQYF	TRBD2	-	TRBV30	TRBJ2-7
TGCACCAGCAGCCAAGAGGAGGGTAGTGATAATGAGCAGTTCTTC	CTSSQEEGSDNEQFF	-	-	TRBV1	TRBJ2-1
TGTGCCAGCAGTTCCTACCGACCAACTAGCGGAATGAGTTCGAATGAGCAGTTCTTC	CASSSYRPTSGMSSNEQFF	TRBD2	-	TRBV27	TRBJ2-1
TGTGCCAGCTCACCACGACAGCCTTTGTACCAAGAGACCCAGTACTTC	CASSPRQPLYQETQYF	-	-	TRBV18	TRBJ2-5
TGTGCCAGCAGCCTAAGACAGGGGACGCAACAGCCCCAGCATTTT	CASSLRQGTQQPQHF	TRBD1	-	TRBV28	TRBJ1-5
TGTGCCAGCAGTTCCCCGTGGACTAGCGGGAGTTGGGGCAATGAGCAGTTCTTC	CASSSPWTSGSWGNEQFF	TRBD2	few	TRBV28	TRBJ2-1
TGTGCCAGCAGACCCACAACAGAAGTAACCTACGAGCAGTACTTC	CASRPTTEVTYEQYF	-	-	TRBV9	TRBJ2-7
TGTGCCACCGAGTTCGGATTGGCTGTTGGGCCCCAGCATTTT	CATEFGLAVGPQHF	-	few	TRBV28	TRBJ1-5
TGTGCCTCCGGGGAAGAAAAACTGTTTTTT	CASGEEKLFF	-	-	TRBV10-3	TRBJ1-4
TGTGCCAGCACGAGGGTAGCCGGGGACTTTAATCAGCCCCAGCATTTT	CASTRVAGDFNQPQHF	-	-	TRBV27	TRBJ1-5
TGTGCCAGCAGCTCCGGTAGAGTCGGCAATGAGCAGTTCTTC	CASSSGRVGNEQFF	-	-	TRBV5-4	TRBJ2-1
TGTGCCAGCAGTTACTCAGGCGGGAGTGAGCAGTTCTTC	CASSYSGGSEQFF	TRBD2	-	TRBV6-5	TRBJ2-1
TGCGCCAGCAGTGGGGGGACGTCCACCGGGGAGCTGTTTTTT	CASSGGTSTGELFF	-	few	TRBV10-1	TRBJ2-2
TGTGCCACCAGGGACAGCGGGAAGGCGGGGGAGCAGTTCTTC	CATRDSGKAGEQFF	-	-	TRBV15	TRBJ2-1
TGTGCCAGCAGCGAAAGAACAGGGTCGAGTGGCTACACCTTC	CASSERTGSSGYTF	-	few	TRBV7-2	TRBJ1-2
TGTGCCAGCAGTCCAGGGGGCGAAAGCACAGATACGCAGTATTTT	CASSPGGESTDTQYF	TRBD1	-	TRBV28	TRBJ2-3
TGTGCCAGCAGCCCCGGGACAGGGTACCCGCTAGGCACAGATACGCAGTATTTT	CASSPGTGYPLGTDTQYF	TRBD1	-	TRBV5-5	TRBJ2-3
TGTGCCAGTAGTATAAGTGGGCAGAACACTGAAGCTTTCTTT	CASSISGQNTEAFF	-	-	TRBV19	TRBJ1-1
TGTGCCAGCAGTTACAAGATGCAGGGAGTGCCCCAGCATTTT	CASSYKMQGVPQHF	-	-	TRBV6-6	TRBJ1-5
TGTGCCAGCAGCTCATCCGGGACGTACACAGATACGCAGTATTTT	CASSSSGTYTDTQYF	-	-	TRBV7-3	TRBJ2-3